These 31 T cell receptor beta chains came from one sample sequenced in a study of blood T cells in healthy people across ages. Combining a sample-barcoded 5' primer with a J-beta primer mix, a second PCR ran for 7 to 11 cycles. TCRdb analysed the 5' RACE reads with MiXCR anew, one entry per CDR3 protein. The sample comprises some 790,000 distinct CDR3 sequences, around 26% of which are singletons, and roughly a sixth rests with the top ten. Material: blood. These receptors were obtained from a woman aged 80 or over in good health.

The chain is built from TRBV6-5 and TRBJ2-5, with 9 nucleotides matching TRBD2. The trim removed 4 bases at V and 8 bases at J, leaving 14 bases unmatched. Germline V gives CDR1 MNHEY, CDR2 SVGAGI. The CDR3 contains 16 residues. For the CDR3, the DNA is TGTGCCAGCAGTTCACCCCCAGCGGGAGGCGCCGATACCCAGTACTTC. This translates into CASSSPPAGGADTQYF.

In this sample, this clonotype turned up many times. The chain is built from TRBV5-1 and TRBJ2-1, with TRBD1 matching 9 bases. The CDR3 is 15 amino acids. The ends lost 0 bases at V and 8 bases at J; junction bases unmatched: 6. Germline V CDR1 and CDR2: SGHRS, YFSETQ. This chain's CDR3 is CASSLEDRGFDEQFF. CDR3 coding DNA: TGCGCCAGCAGCTTGGAGGACAGGGGATTCGATGAGCAGTTCTTC.

Worth noting for this clonotype: This may arise from a read error, as a much more abundant clone is one base away. The genes are TRBV27 and TRBJ2-1; 15 positions match TRBD2. The CDR3 runs to 19 residues. From germline, CDR1 is MNHEY and CDR2 SMNVEV (reference sequence). The CDR3 nucleotides read TGTGCCAGCACCAAGGGACTAGCGGGGGGCCTGTTCCCCTACAATGAGCGGTTCTTC. Its translation is CASTKGLAGGLFPYNERFF.

In its sample, this clonotype was seen many times. The rearrangement uses TRBV3-1 and TRBJ2-7; 8 bases line up with TRBD2. In germline, CDR1 is LGHDT, CDR2 YNNKEL (reference sequence). This CDR3 contains 16 residues. The J segment lost 4 bases and the V segment lost 0 bases, leaving 8 bases of the junction unmatched. The CDR3 DNA sequence: TGTGCCAGCAGCCAAGATACCAGCGGGGGATTTTACGAGCAGTACTTC. This translates into CASSQDTSGGFYEQYF.

The rearrangement uses TRBV20-1 and TRBJ2-1; perhaps TRBD2 as D (6 bases). CDR1 DFQATT and CDR2 SNEGSKA come from the germline V gene (reference sequence). With 3 bases removed from V and 8 bases from J, the gap between germline ends came to 14 bases. This CDR3 region has 13 residues. Written as DNA, the CDR3 is TGCAGTGCTAGGAAGCGGGTTTCGTATGAGCAGTTCTTC. It translates to CSARKRVSYEQFF.

CDR3 sequence: CASSLQGALKTEAFF. The DNA for the CDR3 is TGTGCCAGCAGTTTACAGGGGGCGCTAAAAACTGAAGCTTTCTTT. This rearrangement joins TRBV27 to TRBJ1-1, with 8 bases aligning to TRBD1. J gave up 5 bases and V 2 bases, and 7 bases lay outside the gene matches. Germline lookup yields CDR1 MNHEY and CDR2 SMNVEV (reference sequence). The CDR3 is 15 residues long.

The chain's CDR3 is CATSGTSGTDTQYF. The CDR3, as DNA: TGTGCCACCAGCGGGACTAGCGGCACAGATACGCAGTATTTT. The chain employs TRBV24-1 and TRBJ2-3, with 10 bases matching TRBD2. Looked up from germline, CDR1 is KGHDR and CDR2 is SFDVKD. The CDR3 runs to 14 residues. The J segment lost 1 base and the V segment lost 7 bases, leaving 1 base of the junction unmatched.

The chain is built from TRBV27 and TRBJ2-7; tentative D call: TRBD1 (5 bases). CDR3 size: 14 residues. CDR1 and CDR2 (germline): MNHEY, SMNVEV (reference sequence). V was trimmed by 0 bases and J by 5 bases, leaving 11 bases between them. The DNA of the CDR3 is TGTGCCAGCAGTTTATCCGGCCTAGGGGACGAGCAGTACTTC. Residues: CASSLSGLGDEQYF.

The V call is TRBV4-2, the J call TRBJ2-2; TRBD2 matches at 7 bases. CDR3 size: 19 residues. CDR1 is LGHNA and CDR2 is YNFKEQ in the germline V gene. V trimming: 1 base; J trimming: 5 bases; junction bases outside the gene matches: 16. The CDR3 loop reads CASSQGGRGAREHTGELFF. The CDR3 nucleotides are TGTGCCAGCAGCCAAGGAGGGAGGGGCGCGAGGGAGCATACCGGGGAGCTGTTTTTT.

This clonotype has only a few counts. CDR3 coding DNA: TGTGCCAGCAGCAAAGTCCTGGGCACTGAAGCTTTCTTT. Translated: CASSKVLGTEAFF. The chain joins TRBV21-1 to TRBJ1-1. TRBV21-1 is a pseudogene locus. CDR3 length: 13 amino acids.

In regard to this clonotype: Since a much larger clone is just one base distant, this may be a read error. This chain uses TRBV9 with TRBJ2-7, with TRBD1 matching over 8 bases. Germline CDR1 reads SGDLS; CDR2 reads YYNGEE. The CDR3 runs to 15 residues. The CDR3 protein is CVSSFYRDRWYEQYF. Written as DNA, the CDR3 is TGTGTCAGCAGCTTCTACCGGGACAGGTGGTACGAGCAGTACTTC.

On this clonotype itself: This may arise from a read error, as a much more abundant clone is one base away. V gene TRBV12-3 or TRBV12-4 combines with J gene TRBJ2-5; 7 bases fit TRBD2. Unmatched junction bases numbered 12, after V lost 6 bases and J lost 11 bases. This CDR3 is 13 amino acids long. This CDR3 is CASRTSPLNEQYF. In DNA, the CDR3 is TGTGCCAGCAGGACTAGCCCCCTCAATGAGCAGTACTTC.

Details on this clonotype: A read error may explain this, as a much larger clone is one base away. The genes are TRBV27 and TRBJ2-5; perhaps TRBD1 as D (5 bases). This CDR3 region has 14 residues. V dropped 6 bases and J dropped 11 bases, with 22 bases sitting between them. From germline, CDR1 is MNHEY and CDR2 SMNVEV (reference sequence). This CDR3 reads CASSRQFGSYGQYF. CDR3 nucleotide sequence: TGTGCCAGCAGCCGACAGTTTGGATCCTACGGGCAGTACTTC.

This clonotype has at least ten counts. J is TRBJ2-5 and V is TRBV4-2; D possibly uses TRBD1 or TRBD2 (5 bases each). There are 15 residues in the CDR3. V dropped 3 bases and J dropped 2 bases, with 13 bases sitting between them. Germline-derived CDR1 and CDR2 are LGHNA and YNFKEQ. The CDR3 coding sequence is TGTGCCAGCAGCCAGATGGGAGAGGGGCAAGAGACCCAGTACTTC. Translated: CASSQMGEGQETQYF.

In regard to this clonotype: It may be a read error: a sequence one base away is much more abundant. The V and J genes are TRBV6-1 and TRBJ2-5; D is uncertain. Trimming took 11 bases from V and 11 from J, leaving 21 bases between them. Looked up from germline, CDR1 is MNHNS and CDR2 is SASEGT. The CDR3 is 12 residues long. This chain's CDR3 is CALLGWNNEQYF. The DNA for the CDR3 is TGTGCCCTCCTAGGGTGGAACAATGAGCAGTACTTC.

Note on this clonotype: One base away lies a much larger clone, so this may be a sequencing read error. The chain has TRBV20-1 and TRBJ2-7, with TRBD2 matching 10 bases. The CDR3 extends over 15 amino acids. Germline values: CDR1 DFQATT, CDR2 SNEGSKA (reference sequence). After removal of 5 bases from V and 7 bases from J, the junction contained 14 bases not matched to a gene. CDR3 amino acids: CSAPVAGGRLNEQYF. CDR3 DNA: TGCAGTGCTCCGGTAGCGGGGGGCCGTCTTAATGAGCAGTACTTC.

This chain links TRBV12-3 or TRBV12-4 with TRBJ1-6; D might be TRBD1 (5 bases). V was clipped by 2 bases and J by 13 bases, with 15 bases between them. This CDR3 has 14 amino acids. CDR3 coding DNA: TGTGCCAGCAGTTTATCCCAGGGACTTACGCCCCTCCACTTT. Amino acid sequence: CASSLSQGLTPLHF.

This clonotype was detected a few times. The gene calls are TRBV6-1 and TRBJ1-5; TRBD1 agrees at 9 bases. The CDR3 length is 18 residues. Trimming took 7 bases from V and 0 from J; bases not matched to a gene: 13. Germline V lookup: CDR1 MNHNS, CDR2 SASEGT. CDR3 in amino acids: CASMGRDRVVHSNQPQHF. CDR3 sequence (DNA): TGTGCCAGCATGGGCCGGGACAGGGTAGTTCATAGCAATCAGCCCCAGCATTTT.

The chain recombines TRBV6-2 or TRBV6-3 with TRBJ2-3, with 9 bases matching TRBD1. The CDR3 contains 16 residues. Trimming took 5 bases from V and 7 from J; bases not matched to a gene: 13. Germline V gene data show CDR1 as MNHEY and CDR2 as SVGEGT. This CDR3 is CASSHPGQGLANTQYF. The CDR3 bases are TGTGCCAGCAGTCATCCGGGACAGGGCCTCGCCAATACGCAGTATTTT.

As for this clonotype: A read error may explain this, as a much larger clone is one base away. The rearrangement links TRBV9 to TRBJ2-1; D is perhaps TRBD2 (5 bases). The CDR3 extends over 14 amino acids. Germline CDR1 is SGDLS and CDR2 is YYNGEE. DNA for the CDR3: TGTGCCAGCAACGTAGGAGCCGGCGGGAATGAGCAGTTCTTC. Encoded protein: CASNVGAGGNEQFF.

This clonotype came up many times. The V call is TRBV7-9, the J call TRBJ2-1; the D is unclear. The CDR3 has 15 amino acids. Trimming took off 7 bases at V and 0 bases at J, with 13 bases between the two ends. Germline V CDR1 and CDR2: SEHNR, FQNEAQ (reference sequence). CDR3 loop: CASIADLSSYNEQFF. CDR3 DNA: TGTGCCAGCATCGCGGACCTAAGCTCCTACAATGAGCAGTTCTTC.

Note on this clonotype: A much larger clonotype is one base distant, so this may be a read error. The chain employs TRBV5-5 and TRBJ2-1, with D possibly being TRBD2 (5 bases). The V gene's germline CDR1 is SGHKS and CDR2 YYEKEE (reference sequence). The CDR3 covers 15 residues. CDR3 amino acids: CAGSLGVFSYNEQFF. The CDR3 DNA is TGTGCCGGCAGCCTCGGGGTATTCTCCTACAATGAGCAGTTCTTC.

This clonotype was found a few times. The rearrangement links TRBV7-9 to TRBJ1-2; D is uncertain. Germline V lookup: CDR1 SEHNR, CDR2 FQNEAQ (reference sequence). CDR3 length equals 12 residues. The V end was cut by 7 bases, the J end by 8 bases, with 14 bases between. The CDR3 protein is CASISSGRGYTF. The CDR3 DNA follows: TGTGCCAGCATCTCTTCCGGGCGAGGCTACACCTTC.

Points on this clonotype: One base away lies a much larger clone, so this may be a sequencing read error. The CDR3 reads CASTLAGGRGSYNGQFF. DNA of the CDR3: TGTGCCAGCACCTTAGCGGGGGGCCGGGGCTCCTACAATGGGCAGTTCTTC. This sequence joins TRBV6-2 or TRBV6-3 and TRBJ2-1; 10 nucleotides agree with TRBD2. There are 17 residues in the CDR3. Germline V gene lookup returns CDR1 MNHEY and CDR2 SVGEGT.

This clonotype has a count of ten or more. The rearrangement links TRBV20-1 to TRBJ2-4; D is uncertain. With 0 bases removed from V and 8 bases from J, the gap between germline ends came to 2 bases. The length of the CDR3 is 10 residues. Germline CDR1 DFQATT, CDR2 SNEGSKA (reference sequence). CDR3 amino acids: CSAREDIQYF. CDR3 bases: TGCAGTGCTAGAGAGGACATTCAGTACTTC.

The V and J genes are TRBV28 and TRBJ2-5; D is possibly TRBD2 (6 bases). The DNA matches TRBJ2-7 better at its end, which makes the J call doubtful. This CDR3 contains 15 residues. The germline CDR1 and CDR2 sequences are MDHEN and SYDVKM. The CDR3 nucleotides are TGTGCCAGCAGTTTATCTGAGAGGGCGGGGTTCGAGCAGTACTTC. Protein: CASSLSERAGFEQYF.

This clonotype was seen at least ten times. J is TRBJ2-7 and V is TRBV29-1; 10 positions match TRBD2. This CDR3 has 12 residues. The J segment lost 4 bases and the V segment lost 7 bases, leaving 4 bases of the junction unmatched. Germline loops: CDR1 SQVTM, CDR2 ANQGSEA. Here the CDR3 reads CSGTSGAYEQYF. The CDR3 bases are TGCAGCGGTACTAGCGGGGCTTACGAGCAGTACTTC.

In its sample, this clonotype was seen a few times. The chain employs TRBV21-1 and TRBJ2-7; whether TRBD1, the table's D call, matches the DNA was not checked. TRBV21-1 constitutes a pseudogene. This CDR3 is built from 15 residues. The CDR3 coding sequence is TGTGCCAGCAGAGCGAAGACAGGGGAGAACTACGAGCAGTACTTC. Its protein is CASRAKTGENYEQYF.

In regard to this clonotype: A much more abundant neighbour one base away suggests this may be a read error. DNA of the CDR3: TGTGCCAGCAGCGTAAGGCTTCTAGGGGTCGATGAGCAGTTCTTC. Its protein is CASSVRLLGVDEQFF. V usage is TRBV9 and J usage is TRBJ2-1; D may be TRBD1 (5 bases). This CDR3 contains 15 residues. The germline CDR1 and CDR2 sequences are SGDLS and YYNGEE. Trimming removed 1 base at V and 8 bases at J, with 16 bases between.

This clonotype showed up many times. This chain connects TRBV7-9 to TRBJ2-6, with no clear D. The germline V gene has CDR1 SEHNR and CDR2 FQNEAQ (reference sequence). This CDR3 is built from 15 residues. Trimming took off 1 base at V and 6 bases at J, with 10 bases between the two ends. The CDR3, as DNA: TGTGCCAGCAGCTTAGGGGGTTCCTTGGCCAACGTCCTGACTTTC. Translating it yields CASSLGGSLANVLTF.

This clonotype was observed many times. The chain employs TRBV30 and TRBJ2-7; 7 positions match TRBD1. CDR1 and CDR2 (germline): GTSNPN, SVGIG (reference sequence). Losses at the gene ends were 0 bases for V and 9 bases for J; bases not matched to a gene: 11. The CDR3 length is 14 residues. CDR3: CAWSVTGTSERQYF. CDR3 nucleotide sequence: TGTGCCTGGAGTGTGACAGGGACCTCCGAGCGGCAGTACTTC.